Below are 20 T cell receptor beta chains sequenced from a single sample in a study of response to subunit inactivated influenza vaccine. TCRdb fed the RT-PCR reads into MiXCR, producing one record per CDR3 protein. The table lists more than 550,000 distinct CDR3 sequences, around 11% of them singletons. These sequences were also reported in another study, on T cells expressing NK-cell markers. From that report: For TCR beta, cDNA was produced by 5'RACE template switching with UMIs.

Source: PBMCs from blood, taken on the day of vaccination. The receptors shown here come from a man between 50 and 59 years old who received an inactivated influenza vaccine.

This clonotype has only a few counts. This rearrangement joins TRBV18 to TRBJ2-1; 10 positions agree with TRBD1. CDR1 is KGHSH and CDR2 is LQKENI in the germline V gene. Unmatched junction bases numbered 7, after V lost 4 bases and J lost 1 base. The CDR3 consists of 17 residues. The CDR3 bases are TGTGCCAGCTCACGGGGGACAGGGGTTCGGTCCTACAATGAGCAGTTCTTC. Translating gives CASSRGTGVRSYNEQFF.

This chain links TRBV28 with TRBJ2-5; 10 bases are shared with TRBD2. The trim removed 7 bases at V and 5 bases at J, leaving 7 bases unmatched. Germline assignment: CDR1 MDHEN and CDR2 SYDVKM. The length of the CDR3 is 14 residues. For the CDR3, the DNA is TGTGCCAGCATAAGCGGGGGGGCCGGGGAGACCCAGTACTTC. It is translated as CASISGGAGETQYF. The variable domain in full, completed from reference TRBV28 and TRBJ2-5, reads DVKVTQSSRYLVKRTGEKVFLECVQDMDHENMFWYRQDPGLGLRLIYFSYDVKMKEKGDIPEGYSVSREKKERFSLILESASTNQTSMYLCASISGGAGETQYFGPGTRLLVL.

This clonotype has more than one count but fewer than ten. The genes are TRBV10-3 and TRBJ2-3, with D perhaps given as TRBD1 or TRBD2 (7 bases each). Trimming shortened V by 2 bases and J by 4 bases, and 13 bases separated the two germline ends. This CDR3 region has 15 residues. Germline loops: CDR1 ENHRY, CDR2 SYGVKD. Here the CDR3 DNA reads TGTGCCATCAGTGAGACGACAGGGAGGGCAGATACGCAGTATTTT. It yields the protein CAISETTGRADTQYF.

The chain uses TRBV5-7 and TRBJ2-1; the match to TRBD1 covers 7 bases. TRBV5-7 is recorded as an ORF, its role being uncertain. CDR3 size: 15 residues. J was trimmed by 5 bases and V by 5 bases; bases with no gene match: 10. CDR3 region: CASSLCSTGDNEQFF. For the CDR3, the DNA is TGTGCCAGCAGTTTATGTTCAACAGGGGACAATGAGCAGTTCTTC.

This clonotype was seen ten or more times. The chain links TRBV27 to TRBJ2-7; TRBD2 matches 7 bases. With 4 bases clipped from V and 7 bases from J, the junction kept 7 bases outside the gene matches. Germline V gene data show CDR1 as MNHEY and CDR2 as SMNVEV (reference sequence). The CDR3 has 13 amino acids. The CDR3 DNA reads TGTGCCAGCAGTTGGGACTATGCCGGGGAGCAGTACTTC. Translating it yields CASSWDYAGEQYF.

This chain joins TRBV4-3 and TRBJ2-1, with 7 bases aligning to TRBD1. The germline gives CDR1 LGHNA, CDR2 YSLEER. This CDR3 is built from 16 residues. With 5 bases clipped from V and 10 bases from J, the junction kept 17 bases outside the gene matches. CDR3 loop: CASSDMWTGRGGEQFF. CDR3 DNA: TGCGCCAGCAGCGATATGTGGACAGGAAGGGGTGGGGAGCAGTTCTTC.

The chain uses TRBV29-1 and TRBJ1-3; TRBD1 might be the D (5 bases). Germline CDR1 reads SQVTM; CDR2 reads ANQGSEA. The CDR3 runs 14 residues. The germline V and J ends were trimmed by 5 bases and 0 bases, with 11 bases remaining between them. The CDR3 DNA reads TGCAGCGTTATCCCAGGGAGCTCTGGAAACACCATATATTTT. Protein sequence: CSVIPGSSGNTIYF.

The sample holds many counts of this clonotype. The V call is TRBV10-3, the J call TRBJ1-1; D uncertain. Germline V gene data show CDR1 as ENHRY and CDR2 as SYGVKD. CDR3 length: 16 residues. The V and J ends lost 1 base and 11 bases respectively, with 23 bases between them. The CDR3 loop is CAISELSGGSGVKAFF. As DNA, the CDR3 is TGTGCCATCAGTGAGTTATCGGGTGGTTCCGGGGTGAAGGCTTTCTTT.

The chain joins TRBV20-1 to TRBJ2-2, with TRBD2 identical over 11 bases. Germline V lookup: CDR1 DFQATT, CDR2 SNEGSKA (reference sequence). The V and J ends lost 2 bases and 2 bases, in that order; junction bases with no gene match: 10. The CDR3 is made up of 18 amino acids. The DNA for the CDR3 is TGCAGTGCTAGAACATTATTAGGACTAGCGGGTAACACCGGGGAGCTGTTTTTT. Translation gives CSARTLLGLAGNTGELFF.

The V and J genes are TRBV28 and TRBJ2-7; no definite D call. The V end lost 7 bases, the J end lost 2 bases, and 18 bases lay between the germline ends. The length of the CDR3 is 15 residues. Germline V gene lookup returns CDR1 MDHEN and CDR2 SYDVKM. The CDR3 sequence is CASTPYVKSTYEQYF. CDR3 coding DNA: TGTGCCAGCACCCCGTACGTGAAAAGTACCTACGAGCAGTACTTC.

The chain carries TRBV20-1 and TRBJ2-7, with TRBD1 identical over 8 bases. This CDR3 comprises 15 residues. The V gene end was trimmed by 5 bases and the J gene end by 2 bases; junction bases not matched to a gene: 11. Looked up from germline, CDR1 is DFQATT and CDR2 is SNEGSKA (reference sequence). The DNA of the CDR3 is TGCAGTGCTGGACAACCGGGACAGGAGGCCTACGAGCAGTACTTC. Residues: CSAGQPGQEAYEQYF.

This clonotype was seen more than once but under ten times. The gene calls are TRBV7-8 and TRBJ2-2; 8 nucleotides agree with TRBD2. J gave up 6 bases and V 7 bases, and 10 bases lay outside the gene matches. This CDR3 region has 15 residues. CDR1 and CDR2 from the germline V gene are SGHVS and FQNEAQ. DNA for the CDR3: TGTGCCAGCACCGAAGGGGGACTAGTGGCCGGGGAGCTGTTTTTT. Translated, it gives CASTEGGLVAGELFF.

This chain's CDR3 is CASGRNSPLHF. DNA of the CDR3: TGTGCCAGTGGTCGGAATTCACCCCTCCACTTT. V gene TRBV6-5 combines with J gene TRBJ1-6; D remains unclear. The CDR3 spans 11 residues. The V end lost 9 bases, the J end lost 7 bases, and 7 bases lay between the germline ends. Germline loops: CDR1 MNHEY, CDR2 SVGAGI.

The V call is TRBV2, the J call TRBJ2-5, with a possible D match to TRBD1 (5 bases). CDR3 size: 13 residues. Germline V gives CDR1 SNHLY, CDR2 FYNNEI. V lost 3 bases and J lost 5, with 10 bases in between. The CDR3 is CASSDRTPETQYF. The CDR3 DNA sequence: TGTGCCAGCAGTGATAGGACACCTGAGACCCAGTACTTC.

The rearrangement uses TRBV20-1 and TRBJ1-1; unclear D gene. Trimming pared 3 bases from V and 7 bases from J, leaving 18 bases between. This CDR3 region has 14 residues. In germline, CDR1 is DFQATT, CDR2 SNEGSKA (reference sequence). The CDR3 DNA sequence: TGCAGTGCTAGGGGTGATAAGGCGACCTATGAAGCTTTCTTT. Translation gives CSARGDKATYEAFF.

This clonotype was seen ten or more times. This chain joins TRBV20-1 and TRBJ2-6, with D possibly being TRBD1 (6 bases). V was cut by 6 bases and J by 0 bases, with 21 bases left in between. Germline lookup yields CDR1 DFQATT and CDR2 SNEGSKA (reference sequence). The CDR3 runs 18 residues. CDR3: CSAVDPGTRSSGANVLTF. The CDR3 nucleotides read TGCAGTGCCGTGGACCCCGGGACACGAAGCTCTGGGGCCAACGTCCTGACTTTC.

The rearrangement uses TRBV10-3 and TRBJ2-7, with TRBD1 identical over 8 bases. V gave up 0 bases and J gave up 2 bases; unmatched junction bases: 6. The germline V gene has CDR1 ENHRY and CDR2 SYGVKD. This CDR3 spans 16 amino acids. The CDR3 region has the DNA TGTGCCATCAGTGAGTCGGAAACAGGGGGGACCTACGAGCAGTACTTC. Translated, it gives CAISESETGGTYEQYF.

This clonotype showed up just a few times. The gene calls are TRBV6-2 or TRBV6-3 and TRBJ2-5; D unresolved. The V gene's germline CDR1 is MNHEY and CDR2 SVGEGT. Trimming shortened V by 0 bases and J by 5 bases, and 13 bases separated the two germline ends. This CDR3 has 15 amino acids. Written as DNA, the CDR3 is TGTGCCAGCAGTTACTCGTTAAAGGTTCGGGAGACCCAGTACTTC. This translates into CASSYSLKVRETQYF.

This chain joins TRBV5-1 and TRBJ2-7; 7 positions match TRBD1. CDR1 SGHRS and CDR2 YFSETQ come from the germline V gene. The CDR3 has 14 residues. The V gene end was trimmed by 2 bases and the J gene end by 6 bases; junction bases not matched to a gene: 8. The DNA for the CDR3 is TGCGCCAGCAGCTTCGATTTACGGACAGGCGAGCAGTACTTC. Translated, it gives CASSFDLRTGEQYF.

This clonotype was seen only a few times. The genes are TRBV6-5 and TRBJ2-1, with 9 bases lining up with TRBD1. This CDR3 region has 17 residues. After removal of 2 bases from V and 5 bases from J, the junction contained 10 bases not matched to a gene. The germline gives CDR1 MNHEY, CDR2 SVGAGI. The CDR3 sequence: CASSYPQRNRGHNEQFF. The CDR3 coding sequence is TGTGCCAGCAGTTACCCACAGAGGAACAGGGGGCACAATGAGCAGTTCTTC.